This T cell receptor (beta chain) was sequenced for a study of Graves' ophthalmopathy and Graves' hyperthyroidism. Study-wide results and caveats: Among thyroid clonotypes expanded above 0.001 frequency, most also appeared in blood.

The sample holds a few counts of this clonotype. The target antigen is unknown. Germline V gives CDR1 SGHRS, CDR2 YFSETQ. This CDR3 has 13 residues. V dropped 4 bases and J dropped 2 bases, with 10 bases sitting between them. The study amplified TCR beta CDR3 regions using RNA transcripts. First-round RT-PCR employed HTBI primers, with a second-round multiplex PCR after it. TCRdb analysed the multiplex PCR reads with MiXCR anew, one entry per CDR3 protein. The sample has some 410,000 distinct CDR3 sequences, around a fifth seen once; the top ten hold under 3%. The sequence came from a woman aged 18-35 years with stable Graves' hyperthyroidism. The V call is TRBV5-1, the J call TRBJ2-7; D might be TRBD1 or TRBD2, each matching 5 bases. The sample comprised peripheral blood. The CDR3 is CASSPGRPYEQYF. For the CDR3, the DNA is TGCGCCAGCAGCCCGGGACGGCCCTACGAGCAGTACTTC. Together with reference TRBV5-1 and TRBJ2-7, the CDR3 gives the full variable domain: KAGVTQTPRYLIKTRGQQVTLSCSPISGHRSVSWYQQTPGQGLQFLFEYFSETQRNKGNFPGRFSGRQFSNSRSEMNVSTLELGDSALYLCASSPGRPYEQYFGPGTRLTVT.